These T cell receptor beta chains were read from a single sample in a study of T cells in Graves' hyperthyroidism and ophthalmopathy. TCRdb analysed the multiplex PCR reads with MiXCR anew, one entry per CDR3 protein. This sample has 490,000 or so distinct CDR3 sequences; roughly 23% occur once, and the top ten carry around 54%. Sequenced sample: blood. These receptors came from a woman in her seventies with Graves' ophthalmopathy. The CDR3 runs from the conserved cysteine through the conserved F or W. The D gene is left open where the match is weak. Clone size is shown for a subset of rows, as once, few, many or a class of expanded clone.

>TRBV7-9|many|.|TRBJ1-2
TGTGCCAGCAGCTTAATGGGTGGCTACACCTTC
CASSLMGGYTF
>TRBV5-6|.|TRBD1|TRBJ2-6
TGTGCCAGCAGCTTGATCAGGGGGCCTGGGGCCAACGTCCTGACTTTC
CASSLIRGPGANVLTF
>TRBV9|.|.|TRBJ2-7
TGTGCCAGCAGCGTAGGACCCCTAAGTGACGAGCAGTACTTC
CASSVGPLSDEQYF
>TRBV2|many|.|TRBJ1-5
TGTGCCAGCAGTGAAGGGGGTAGGGATCAGCCCCAGCATTTT
CASSEGGRDQPQHF
>TRBV28|.|.|TRBJ1-1
TGTGCCAGCAGCTCCCTAGGGGTGTTGAACACTGAAGCTTTCTTT
CASSSLGVLNTEAFF
>TRBV9|many|TRBD1|TRBJ2-7
TGTGCCAGCAGCGGGACAGGGGGACCCTACGAGCAGTACTTC
CASSGTGGPYEQYF
>TRBV3-1|few|.|TRBJ2-3
TGTGCCAGCAGCCAGCCTGAAGGAGGCACGCAGTATTTT
CASSQPEGGTQYF
>TRBV7-2|few|.|TRBJ1-2
TGTGCCAGCAGCTTAGACAAGGCTAACTATGGCTACACCTTC
CASSLDKANYGYTF
>TRBV20-1|few|TRBD2|TRBJ2-7
TGCAGTGCCCAGGGACTAGCGATGTCCGAGCAGTACTTC
CSAQGLAMSEQYF
>TRBV2|.|TRBD2|TRBJ2-7
TGTGCCAGCAGGGTAAGGGAGGGCCTCTACGAGCAGTACTTC
CASRVREGLYEQYF
>TRBV3-1|.|.|TRBJ2-2
TGTGCCAGCAGCCCGGTGCCCGGCGGGGAGCTGTTTTTT
CASSPVPGGELFF
>TRBV19|.|TRBD2|TRBJ2-1
TGTGCCAGTAGTATGGGGACTAGATACTACAATGAGCAGTTCTTC
CASSMGTRYYNEQFF
>TRBV6-1|many|.|TRBJ2-3
TGTGCCAGCAGGACGGCGGGAGATACGCAGTATTTT
CASRTAGDTQYF
>TRBV2|.|TRBD1|TRBJ1-1
TGTGCCACCACTACCTGGACAGGACGGAACACTGAAGCTTTCTTT
CATTTWTGRNTEAFF
>TRBV18|once|.|TRBJ1-1
TGTGCCAGCTCACCAGTGTCTGGGGCCATGAACACTGAAGCTTTCTTT
CASSPVSGAMNTEAFF
>TRBV6-1|.|.|TRBJ1-6
TGTGCCAGCAGGGACGAGCTTCGGAATTCACCCCTCCACTTT
CASRDELRNSPLHF
>TRBV3-1|.|.|TRBJ1-2
TGTGCCAGCAGCCAAGAGAGGGCGCATAACTATGGCTACACCTTC
CASSQERAHNYGYTF
>TRBV30|few|TRBD2|TRBJ2-5
TGTGCCTGGAGTGTCCCAGCGGGAGTAGAGACCCAGTACTTC
CAWSVPAGVETQYF
>TRBV20-1|many|.|TRBJ1-1
TGCAGTGCTAACCACAGGGTTGGCTTGGTGACTGAAGCTTTCTTT
CSANHRVGLVTEAFF